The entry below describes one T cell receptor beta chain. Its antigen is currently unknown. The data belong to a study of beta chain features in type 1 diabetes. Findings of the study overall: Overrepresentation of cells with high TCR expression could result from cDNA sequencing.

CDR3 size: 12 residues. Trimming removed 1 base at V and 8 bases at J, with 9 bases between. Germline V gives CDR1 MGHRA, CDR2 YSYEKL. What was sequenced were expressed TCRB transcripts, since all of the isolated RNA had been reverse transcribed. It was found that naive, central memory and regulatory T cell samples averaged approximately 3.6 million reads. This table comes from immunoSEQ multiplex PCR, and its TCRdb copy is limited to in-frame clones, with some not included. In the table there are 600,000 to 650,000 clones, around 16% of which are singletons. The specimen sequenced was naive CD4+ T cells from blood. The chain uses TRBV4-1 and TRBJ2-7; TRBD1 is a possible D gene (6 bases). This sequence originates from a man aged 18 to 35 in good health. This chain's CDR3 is CASSQAQGKQYF. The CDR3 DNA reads TGCGCCAGCAGCCAAGCTCAGGGGAAGCAGTACTTC.